The 9 T cell receptor beta chains below were found in one sample sequenced in a study of T cell repertoires in breast cancer. The expanded emulsion RT-PCR method captured paired alpha and beta chains from CD8+ T cells. During the second nested PCR, blocking oligonucleotides suppressed genes that were not paired. TCRdb used MiXCR to reprocess the emulsion pairing reads, holding one entry per CDR3 protein. The data contain about 40,000 distinct CDR3 sequences, over 40% of them singletons. Sequencing input: CD8+ T cells. Source of these receptors: a pool of human donors with breast cancer or a healthy control (not recorded which).

This clonotype showed up just a few times. This chain connects TRBV20-1 to TRBJ2-1; 8 nucleotides line up with TRBD2. J gave up 5 bases and V 3 bases, and 6 bases lay outside the gene matches. This CDR3 comprises 14 residues. Germline V gene lookup returns CDR1 DFQATT and CDR2 SNEGSKA (reference sequence). The CDR3 reads CSASRGLGNNEQFF. The CDR3 DNA follows: TGCAGTGCTAGTAGGGGACTAGGAAACAATGAGCAGTTCTTC.

This clonotype was observed a handful of times. This chain links TRBV28 with TRBJ1-1, with D uncertain. In germline, CDR1 is MDHEN, CDR2 SYDVKM. Trimming removed 5 bases at V and 6 bases at J, with 19 bases between. The CDR3 spans 15 residues. CDR3 DNA: TGTGCCAGCAGTCTCAGTGGGTGGGGTCTCGCTGAAGCTTTCTTT. It yields the protein CASSLSGWGLAEAFF. The variable domain in full, with the rest retrieved from reference TRBV28 and TRBJ1-1, is DVKVTQSSRYLVKRTGEKVFLECVQDMDHENMFWYRQDPGLGLRLIYFSYDVKMKEKGDIPEGYSVSREKKERFSLILESASTNQTSMYLCASSLSGWGLAEAFFGQGTRLTVV.

Remarks on this clonotype: Likely a read error: the CDR3 ends without its conserved phenylalanine or tryptophan. This rearrangement joins TRBV20-1 to TRBJ2-3; either TRBD1 or TRBD2 may supply D (5 bases each). The CDR3 loop spans 13 amino acids. Per germline, CDR1 DFQATT and CDR2 SNEGSKA (reference sequence). V was cut by 4 bases and J by 6 bases, with 14 bases left in between. The CDR3 loop reads CSATRTGTDTQYL. Here the CDR3 DNA reads TGCAGTGCTACTAGGACGGGGACGGATACGCAGTATCTT.

The rearrangement links TRBV28 to TRBJ1-1; D is unclear. Germline V gene data show CDR1 as MDHEN and CDR2 as SYDVKM. CDR3 length: 15 residues. V lost 5 bases and J 0 bases, leaving 13 bases between the germline ends. CDR3 loop: CASSHNRDLNTEAFF. The CDR3 DNA sequence: TGTGCCAGCAGTCACAACCGGGATCTGAACACTGAAGCTTTCTTT.

Note on this clonotype: One end of the junction does not line up with germline, which may come from a read error. The genes are TRBV6-4 and TRBJ1-3; TRBD1 agrees at 10 bases. Per germline, CDR1 MRHNA and CDR2 SNTAGT. The CDR3 consists of 18 residues. As DNA, the CDR3 is TGTGCCAGCAGGGGACAGGGGCCAAACTCCCACTCTGGAGACACCATATATTTT. Protein sequence: CASRGQGPNSHSGDTIYF.

The V call is TRBV2, the J call TRBJ2-5, with 7 bases identical to TRBD2. The CDR3 totals 14 residues. Germline CDR1 is SNHLY and CDR2 is FYNNEI. V shed 5 bases, J shed 5 bases, and the junction held 8 bases outside the gene matches. Here the CDR3 DNA reads TGTGCCAGCAGTCCGGGGGGAGCGGGGGAGACCCAGTACTTC. Amino acids: CASSPGGAGETQYF.

Details on this clonotype: The junction differs from germline at one of its ends, possibly a read error. This rearrangement joins TRBV7-6 to TRBJ2-1; 10 bases are a match to TRBD1. Looked up from germline, CDR1 is SGHVS and CDR2 is FNYEAQ. The CDR3 is 16 amino acids. As DNA, the CDR3 is TGTGCCAGCAGCTTTACCCCGGGACAGGGGAACAATGAGCAGCTCTTC. Translated: CASSFTPGQGNNEQLF.

This clonotype appeared a single time. This sequence joins TRBV9 and TRBJ2-1, with D tentatively TRBD1 or TRBD2 (7 bases each). Germline CDR1 and CDR2: SGDLS and YYNGEE. The CDR3 covers 16 residues. V lost 0 bases and J 5 bases, leaving 15 bases between the germline ends. CDR3 sequence (DNA): TGTGCCAGCAGCGTAGCCCCAGGGGGGGGGGACAATGAGCAGTTCTTC. It specifies CASSVAPGGGDNEQFF.

This rearrangement joins TRBV29-1 to TRBJ2-3, with 7 bases aligning to TRBD1. The length of the CDR3 is 13 residues. Germline values: CDR1 SQVTM, CDR2 ANQGSEA. J was trimmed by 3 bases and V by 6 bases; bases with no gene match: 6. The CDR3 DNA follows: TGCAGCGTCACGGGACAGTCTACAGATACGCAGTATTTT. Residues: CSVTGQSTDTQYF.